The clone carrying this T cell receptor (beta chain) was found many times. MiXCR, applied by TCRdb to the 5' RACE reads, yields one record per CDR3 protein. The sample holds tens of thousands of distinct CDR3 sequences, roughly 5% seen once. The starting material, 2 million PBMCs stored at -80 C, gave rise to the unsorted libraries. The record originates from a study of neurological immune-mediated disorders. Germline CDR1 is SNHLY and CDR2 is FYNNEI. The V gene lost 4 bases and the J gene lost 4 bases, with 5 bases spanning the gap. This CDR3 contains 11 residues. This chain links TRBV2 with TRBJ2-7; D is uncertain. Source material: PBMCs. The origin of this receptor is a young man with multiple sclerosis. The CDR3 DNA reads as TGTGCCAGCAGTGCGAATTACGAGCAGTACTTC. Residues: CASSANYEQYF.